This TCR beta chain was documented in a study of tumor-infiltrating lymphocytes in primary liver carcinoma (dated by TCRdb to 2016 to 2017). Describing the broader study: Of the five patients (three men and two women, aged 30 to 69 years), four had hepatocellular carcinoma and one had combined HCC and intrahepatic cholangiocarcinoma. The five patients had tumors of stage T1-T3 N0M0, with maximum diameters ranging from 4.2 to 10 cm. Samples yielded roughly 3.5 to 7.5 million productive TCRbeta reads; read depth did not differ significantly between tissue types. Across five regions of each liver tumor, along with adjacent normal tissue and blood, the study brought together TCRbeta repertoire sequencing, expression microarrays and whole-exome sequencing. A total of 35 specimens from 5 patients underwent TCRbeta repertoire sequencing, comprising roughly 25 tumor regions, 5 adjacent noncancerous liver tissues and 5 peripheral blood samples. To link TCRbeta repertoire diversity to the local molecular phenotype, the 25 tumor region samples were profiled with Agilent mRNA microarrays. Repertoires from technical replicates were highly reproducible, with mean shared-clone rates near 0.89 and correlation coefficients above 0.95.

About this clonotype itself: Its cognate antigen has yet to be identified. One base away there is no much larger clone; base qualities are not given.

Total RNA and DNA were co-extracted from 20-30 mg of bulk tissue with the AllPrep DNA/RNA mini kit, without cell sorting. Between November 2015 and early 2016, about 5 patients in China with histopathologically diagnosed primary liver carcinoma had their tumors surgically resected. Chronic HBV infection was present in the patients, and the patients were treatment-naive at sampling. Each tumor was sampled at five spatially separated regions: the superior, inferior, left-lateral and right-lateral poles and the tumor centre. More than 75% viable tumor cells were found by histology in every tumor sample. Fresh tumor and adjacent tissue pieces were bisected; one half was stored in RNAlater at -80°C, the other sent for histology. Starting from 450 to 500 ng total RNA, TCRbeta-specific cDNA was produced by reverse transcription with a constant-region primer and ProtoScript II reverse transcriptase. The TCRbeta libraries were prepared through three rounds of nested multiplex PCR following a slightly modified ARM-PCR procedure. Multiplex TRBV1-TRBV30 forward primers and a Cbeta reverse primer were used in the first two PCR rounds, each of which was run for 9 to 11 cycles. Sample barcodes and Illumina adapters were added in a final 25-cycle PCR with Deep VentR polymerase. Amplicons of 200-500 bp were gel-purified with a QIAquick gel extraction kit before sequencing. The TCRbeta amplicons were sequenced with 250-bp paired-end reads on an Illumina HiSeq 2500. The paper's data handling went like this. To recover full CDR3 sequences, reads were quality-trimmed using Trimmomatic v0.33 and paired reads were then merged using FLASH v1.2.11. V, D and J germline segments were assigned to the rearranged TCRbeta sequences by MiGEC v1.2.1b. VDJtools v1.0.0 computed clonotype statistics and Shannon-Wiener diversity indices. Except for diversity analysis, only the 250 most abundant clonotypes of each sample were used in subsequent analyses to reduce sampling bias. TCRdb reanalyzed the raw reads on its own, using fastp at Q25 for trimming and MiXCR for clone calling, and kept in-frame beta chains. Here each entry gathers all rows of one CDR3 protein and keeps the most common genes and DNA. Here the V and J calls rest on TCRdb's processing, not on the authors' analysis. The sample includes fewer than 40,000 distinct CDR3 sequences, with 71% observed a single time. Around a third of the sample comes from the top ten.

The paper as a whole reports these results and caveats: The top 250 clones accounted for a significantly greater share of the repertoire in tumors than in blood (p = 0.039). The study included only a handful of patients, and the authors note findings should be validated in a larger study. Because the samples were bulk and unsorted, CD4+ and CD8+ T cell repertoires could not be compared. Because sequencing covered only the TCR beta chain and unpaired alpha chains were not captured, true repertoire diversity is likely underestimated. Pairs of tumor regions showed greater repertoire overlap (mean roughly 35%) than tumor-adjacent pairs (about 17%) or tumor-blood pairs (approximately 15%), which is consistent with antigen-driven expansion. Only about 7-25% of top clones were present in all five regions of a tumor, suggesting spatial heterogeneity of tumor-infiltrating T cells.

V drops 5 bases and J drops 1 base, leaving 11 bases in between. The germline V gene yields MNHNS for CDR1 and SASEGT for CDR2. The CDR3 starts with the cysteine, ends with the phenylalanine, and has 15 residues. Of all the DNA, just the CDR3 is kept, 45 bases in frame from base 1. The clonotype comes from a woman aged 30 to 39 with primary liver carcinoma and hepatitis B virus infection. Source material: liver tumor tissue from sampling region 3. The cell subset or site label of this sample denotes: tumor region T3, left-lateral pole. The sequence is built from TRBV6-1 and TRBJ2-2, and perhaps TRBD1 as D gene, on 5 matching bases. The CDR3 here reads CASSTTERNTGELFF. The DNA sequence reads TGTGCCAGCAGTACGACAGAGAGGAACACCGGGGAGCTGTTTTTT.